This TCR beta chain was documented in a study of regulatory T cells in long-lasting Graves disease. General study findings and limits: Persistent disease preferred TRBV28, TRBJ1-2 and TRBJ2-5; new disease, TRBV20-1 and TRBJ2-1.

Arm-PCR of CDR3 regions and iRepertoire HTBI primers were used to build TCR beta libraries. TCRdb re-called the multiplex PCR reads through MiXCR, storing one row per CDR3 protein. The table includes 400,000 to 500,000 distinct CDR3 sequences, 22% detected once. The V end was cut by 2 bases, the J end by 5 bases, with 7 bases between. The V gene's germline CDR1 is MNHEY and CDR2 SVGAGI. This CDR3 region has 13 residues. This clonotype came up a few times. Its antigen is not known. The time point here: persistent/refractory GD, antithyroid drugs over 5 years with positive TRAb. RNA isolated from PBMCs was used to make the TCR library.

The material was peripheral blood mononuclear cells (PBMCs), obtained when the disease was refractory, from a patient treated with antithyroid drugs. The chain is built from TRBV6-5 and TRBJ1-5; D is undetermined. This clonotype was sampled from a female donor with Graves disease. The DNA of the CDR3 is TGTGCCAGCAGTTACCGGCCGGATCAGCCCCAGCATTTT. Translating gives CASSYRPDQPQHF.